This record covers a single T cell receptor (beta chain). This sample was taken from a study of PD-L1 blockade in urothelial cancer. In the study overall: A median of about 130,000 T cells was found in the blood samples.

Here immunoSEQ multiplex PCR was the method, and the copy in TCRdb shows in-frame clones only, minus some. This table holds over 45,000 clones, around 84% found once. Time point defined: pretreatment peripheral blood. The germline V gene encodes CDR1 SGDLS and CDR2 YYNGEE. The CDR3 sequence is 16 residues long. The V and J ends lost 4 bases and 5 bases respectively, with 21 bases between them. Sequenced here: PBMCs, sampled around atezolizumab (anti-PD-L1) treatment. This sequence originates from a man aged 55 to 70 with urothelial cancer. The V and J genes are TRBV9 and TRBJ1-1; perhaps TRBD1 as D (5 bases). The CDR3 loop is CASSPLPPGRITEAFF. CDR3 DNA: TGTGCCAGCAGCCCACTCCCTCCAGGGAGGATAACTGAAGCTTTCTTT. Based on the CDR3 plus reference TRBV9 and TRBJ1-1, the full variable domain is DSGVTQTPKHLITATGQRVTLRCSPRSGDLSVYWYQQSLDQGLQFLIQYYNGEERAKGNILERFSAQQFPDLHSELNLSSLELGDSALYFCASSPLPPGRITEAFFGQGTRLTVV.